These 11 T cell receptor beta chains share one sample of origin, sequenced in a study of identical twins. TCRdb reanalysed the 5' RACE reads using MiXCR and keeps one entry per CDR3 protein. The table shows hundreds of thousands of distinct CDR3 sequences, with roughly an eighth occurring only once. The sample was also linked to a second study, of yellow fever vaccine responses in identical twins.

The sequencing input was PBMCs. These receptors all come from a young woman in good health.

This chain connects TRBV5-4 to TRBJ2-5; 10 nucleotides agree with TRBD2. V shed 1 base, J shed 0 bases, and the junction held 15 bases outside the gene matches. The CDR3 contains 20 residues. Per germline, CDR1 SGHNT and CDR2 YYREEE (reference sequence). CDR3 residues: CASSLMFSAGGPFYQETQYF. CDR3 sequence (DNA): TGTGCCAGCAGCTTGATGTTTTCAGCGGGGGGGCCTTTCTACCAAGAGACCCAGTACTTC.

This clonotype was seen only a few times. The rearrangement joins TRBV20-1 to TRBJ1-5; maybe TRBD1 (6 bases). This CDR3 has 13 amino acids. With 0 bases removed from V and 7 bases from J, the gap between germline ends came to 10 bases. In germline, CDR1 is DFQATT, CDR2 SNEGSKA (reference sequence). The CDR3 nucleotides read TGCAGTGCTAGAGATGGGGGGGGCCAGCCCCAGCATTTT. Translating it yields CSARDGGGQPQHF.

J is TRBJ2-1 and V is TRBV28; D is undetermined. Trimming took 2 bases from V and 7 from J, leaving 12 bases between them. The CDR3 loop spans 14 amino acids. Germline loops: CDR1 MDHEN, CDR2 SYDVKM. Here the CDR3 reads CASSLVKGRNEQFF. The CDR3 region has the DNA TGTGCCAGCAGTTTAGTTAAGGGCCGAAATGAGCAGTTCTTC. Looking up the rest from reference TRBV28 and TRBJ2-1 gives the full variable domain: DVKVTQSSRYLVKRTGEKVFLECVQDMDHENMFWYRQDPGLGLRLIYFSYDVKMKEKGDIPEGYSVSREKKERFSLILESASTNQTSMYLCASSLVKGRNEQFFGPGTRLTVL.

The CDR3 sequence: CASSSDGGGGNTIYF. The DNA for the CDR3 is TGTGCCAGCAGCTCGGACGGAGGAGGTGGAAACACCATATATTTT. The V and J genes are TRBV11-2 and TRBJ1-3; D is unresolved. There are 15 residues in the CDR3. Germline V gene sequence: CDR1 SGHAT, CDR2 FQNNGV. The V end lost 4 bases, the J end lost 3 bases, and 13 bases lay between the germline ends.

This rearrangement joins TRBV3-1 to TRBJ2-3; a possible D gene is TRBD2 (5 bases). The CDR3 is 15 amino acids. The germline V gene encodes CDR1 LGHDT and CDR2 YNNKEL (reference sequence). V was pared by 0 bases and J by 2 bases, with 9 bases between. The CDR3 DNA is TGTGCCAGCAGCCAAGAGGCGGGCATCACAGATACGCAGTATTTT. Its translation: CASSQEAGITDTQYF.

The chain couples TRBV4-2 to TRBJ2-2; 9 bases align to TRBD1. CDR1 and CDR2 from the germline V gene are LGHNA and YNFKEQ. J lost 4 bases, V lost 1 base, and 4 bases had no gene match. This CDR3 is 16 amino acids long. This chain's CDR3 is CASSQAGQGSTGELFF. The CDR3 DNA follows: TGTGCCAGCAGCCAAGCGGGACAGGGAAGCACCGGGGAGCTGTTTTTT.

This clonotype occurred many times. The chain combines TRBV12-3 or TRBV12-4 with TRBJ2-3, with D perhaps matching TRBD1 (7 bases). This CDR3 is 15 amino acids long. Trimming took off 1 base at V and 2 bases at J, with 10 bases between the two ends. The CDR3 reads CASSLGQGLTDTQYF. As DNA, the CDR3 is TGTGCCAGCAGTTTAGGACAGGGACTCACAGATACGCAGTATTTT.

This clonotype was counted ten times or more. The chain joins TRBV25-1 to TRBJ1-1; D uncertain. V was pared by 6 bases and J by 2 bases, with 13 bases between. CDR1 and CDR2 (germline): MGHDK, SYGVNS. This CDR3 spans 14 amino acids. Here the CDR3 DNA reads TGTGCCAGCAGGCCGTGGGGAACTAACACTGAAGCTTTCTTT. Amino acid sequence: CASRPWGTNTEAFF.

The gene calls are TRBV19 and TRBJ1-6; D is uncertain. The CDR3 runs to 13 residues. The V end lost 7 bases, the J end lost 7 bases, and 11 bases lay between the germline ends. Germline V gene data show CDR1 as LNHDA and CDR2 as SQIVND (reference sequence). The CDR3 region has the DNA TGTGCCAGTAACTGGGAAAGCAATTCACCCCTCCACTTT. This codes for CASNWESNSPLHF.

A few counts support this clonotype. The chain combines TRBV20-1 with TRBJ1-2; 8 bases agree with TRBD1. Trimming at V came to 3 bases and at J to 3 bases, leaving 18 bases not matched to a gene. The germline CDR1 and CDR2 sequences are DFQATT and SNEGSKA (reference sequence). This CDR3 comprises 18 residues. The CDR3 nucleotides are TGCAGTGCTAGGCCCCCCGGACCTACGACAGGGGTCGACTATGGCTACACCTTC. The encoded protein is CSARPPGPTTGVDYGYTF.

This chain links TRBV20-1 with TRBJ1-4; 10 bases are a match to TRBD1. The J segment lost 5 bases and the V segment lost 4 bases, leaving 4 bases of the junction unmatched. Germline V lookup: CDR1 DFQATT, CDR2 SNEGSKA (reference sequence). The CDR3 runs to 14 residues. CDR3 bases: TGCAGTGCTACCGGGACAGGGGCCAATGAAAAACTGTTTTTT. It yields the protein CSATGTGANEKLFF.